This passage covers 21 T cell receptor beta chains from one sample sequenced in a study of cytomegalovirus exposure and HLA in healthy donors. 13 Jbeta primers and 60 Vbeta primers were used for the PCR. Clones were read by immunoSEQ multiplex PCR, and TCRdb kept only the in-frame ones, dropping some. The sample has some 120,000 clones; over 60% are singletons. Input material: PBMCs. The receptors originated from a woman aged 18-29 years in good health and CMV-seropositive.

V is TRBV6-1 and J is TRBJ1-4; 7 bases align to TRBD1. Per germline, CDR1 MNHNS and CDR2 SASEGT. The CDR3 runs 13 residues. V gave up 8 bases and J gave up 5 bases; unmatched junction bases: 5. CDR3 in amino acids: CASSTGNNEKLFF. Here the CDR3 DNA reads TGTGCCAGCTCGACAGGGAACAATGAAAAACTGTTTTTT.

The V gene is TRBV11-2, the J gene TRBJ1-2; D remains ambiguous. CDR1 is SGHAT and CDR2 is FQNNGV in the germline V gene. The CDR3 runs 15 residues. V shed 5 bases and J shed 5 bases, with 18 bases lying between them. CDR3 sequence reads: CASSALTMDGYGYTF. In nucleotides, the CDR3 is TGTGCCAGCAGCGCGCTGACTATGGACGGGTATGGCTACACCTTC.

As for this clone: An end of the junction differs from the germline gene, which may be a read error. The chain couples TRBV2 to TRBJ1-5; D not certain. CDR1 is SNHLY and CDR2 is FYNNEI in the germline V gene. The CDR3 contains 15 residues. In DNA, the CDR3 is TGTGCCAGCAGGGAAGTGGGCTATAGCAATCAGCCCCAGCATTTT. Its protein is CASREVGYSNQPQHF.

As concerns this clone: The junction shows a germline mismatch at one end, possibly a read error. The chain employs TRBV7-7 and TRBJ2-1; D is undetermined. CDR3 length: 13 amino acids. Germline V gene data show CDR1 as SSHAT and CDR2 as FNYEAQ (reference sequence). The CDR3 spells CASSLVPSNEQFF. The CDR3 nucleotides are TGTGCTAGCAGCTTAGTTCCCAGCAATGAGCAGTTCTTC.

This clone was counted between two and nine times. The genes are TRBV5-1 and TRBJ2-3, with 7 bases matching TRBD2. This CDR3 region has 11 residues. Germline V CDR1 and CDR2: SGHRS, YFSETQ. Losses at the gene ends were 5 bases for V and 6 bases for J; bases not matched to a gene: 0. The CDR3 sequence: CASRGGDTQYF. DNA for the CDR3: TGCGCCAGCAGGGGGGGGGATACGCAGTATTTT.

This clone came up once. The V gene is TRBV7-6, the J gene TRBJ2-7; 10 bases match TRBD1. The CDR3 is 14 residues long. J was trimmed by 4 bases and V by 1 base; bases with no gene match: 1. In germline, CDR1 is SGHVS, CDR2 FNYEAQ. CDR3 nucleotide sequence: TGTGCCAGCAGCTTAGGACAGGGGGCGTACGAGCAGTACTTC. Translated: CASSLGQGAYEQYF.

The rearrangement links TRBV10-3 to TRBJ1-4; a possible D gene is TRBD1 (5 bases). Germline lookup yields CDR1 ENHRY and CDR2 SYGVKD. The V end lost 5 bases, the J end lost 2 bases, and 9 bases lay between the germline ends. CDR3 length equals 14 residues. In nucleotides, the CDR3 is TGTGCCATCAGTCGTCAGGGTACTAATGAAAAACTGTTTTTT. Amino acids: CAISRQGTNEKLFF.

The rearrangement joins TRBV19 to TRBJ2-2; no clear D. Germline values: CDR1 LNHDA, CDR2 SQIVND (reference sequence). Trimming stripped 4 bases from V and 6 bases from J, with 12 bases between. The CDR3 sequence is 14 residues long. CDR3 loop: CASSTGTNAGELFF. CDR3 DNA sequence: TGTGCCAGTAGTACCGGAACTAACGCCGGGGAGCTGTTTTTT.

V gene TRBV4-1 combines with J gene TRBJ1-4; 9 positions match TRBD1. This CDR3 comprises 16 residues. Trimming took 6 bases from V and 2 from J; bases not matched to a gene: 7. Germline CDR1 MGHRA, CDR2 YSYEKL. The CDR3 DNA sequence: TGCGCCAGCAGTTACGGACAGGGGATTACTAATGAAAAACTGTTTTTT. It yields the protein CASSYGQGITNEKLFF.

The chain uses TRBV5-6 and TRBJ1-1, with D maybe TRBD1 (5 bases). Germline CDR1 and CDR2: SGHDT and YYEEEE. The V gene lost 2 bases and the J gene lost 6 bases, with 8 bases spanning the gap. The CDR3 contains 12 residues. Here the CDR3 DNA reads TGTGCCAGCAGCTTCCCGGGGGCTGAAGCTTTCTTT. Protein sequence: CASSFPGAEAFF.

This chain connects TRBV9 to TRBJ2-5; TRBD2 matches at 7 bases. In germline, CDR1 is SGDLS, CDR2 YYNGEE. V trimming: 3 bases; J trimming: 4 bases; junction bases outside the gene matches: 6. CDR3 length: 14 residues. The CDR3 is CASSAMGGSETQYF. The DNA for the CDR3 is TGTGCCAGCAGCGCCATGGGGGGGTCAGAGACCCAGTACTTC. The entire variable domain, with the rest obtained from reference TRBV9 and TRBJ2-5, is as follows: DSGVTQTPKHLITATGQRVTLRCSPRSGDLSVYWYQQSLDQGLQFLIQYYNGEERAKGNILERFSAQQFPDLHSELNLSSLELGDSALYFCASSAMGGSETQYFGPGTRLLVL.

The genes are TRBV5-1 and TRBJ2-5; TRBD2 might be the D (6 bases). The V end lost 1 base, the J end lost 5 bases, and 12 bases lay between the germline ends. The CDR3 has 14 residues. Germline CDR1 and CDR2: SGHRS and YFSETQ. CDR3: CASSLPGAGETQYF. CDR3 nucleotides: TGCGCCAGCAGCTTGCCGGGAGCCGGGGAGACCCAGTACTTC.

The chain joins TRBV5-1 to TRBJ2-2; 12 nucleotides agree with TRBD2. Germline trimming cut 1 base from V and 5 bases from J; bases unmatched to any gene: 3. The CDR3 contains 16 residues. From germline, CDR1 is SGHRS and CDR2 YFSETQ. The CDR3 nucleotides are TGCGCCAGCAGCTTGCTGACTAGCGGGGGAACCGGGGAGCTGTTTTTT. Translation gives CASSLLTSGGTGELFF.

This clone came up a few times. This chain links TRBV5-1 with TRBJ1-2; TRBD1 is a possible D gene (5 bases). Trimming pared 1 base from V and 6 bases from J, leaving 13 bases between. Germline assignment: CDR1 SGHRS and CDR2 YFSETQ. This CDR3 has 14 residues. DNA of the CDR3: TGCGCCAGCAGCTTGATGGTCAGGGAACATGGCTACACCTTC. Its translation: CASSLMVREHGYTF.

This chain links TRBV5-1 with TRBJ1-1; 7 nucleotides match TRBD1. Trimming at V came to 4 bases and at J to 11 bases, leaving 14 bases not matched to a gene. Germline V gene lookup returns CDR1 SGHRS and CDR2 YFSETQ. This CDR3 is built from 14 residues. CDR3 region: CASSIPGQAPGAFF. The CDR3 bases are TGCGCCAGCAGCATCCCCGGACAGGCCCCGGGCGCTTTCTTT.

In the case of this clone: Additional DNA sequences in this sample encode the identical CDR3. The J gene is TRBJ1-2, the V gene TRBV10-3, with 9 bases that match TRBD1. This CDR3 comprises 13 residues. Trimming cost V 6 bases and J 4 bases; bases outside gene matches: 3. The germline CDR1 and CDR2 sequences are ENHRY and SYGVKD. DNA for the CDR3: TGTGCCATCAGGGGACAGGGAACCTATGGCTACACCTTC. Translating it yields CAIRGQGTYGYTF.

CDR3 protein: CASSLMEDRRNLFYGYTF. In nucleotides, the CDR3 is TGTGCCAGCAGCTTGATGGAGGACAGACGGAACCTATTCTATGGCTACACCTTC. The chain uses TRBV5-8 and TRBJ1-2, with D maybe TRBD1 (6 bases). Trimming left V 1 base short and J 4 bases short, with 23 bases between. Germline V CDR1 and CDR2: SGHTS, YDEGEE. The CDR3 runs 18 residues.

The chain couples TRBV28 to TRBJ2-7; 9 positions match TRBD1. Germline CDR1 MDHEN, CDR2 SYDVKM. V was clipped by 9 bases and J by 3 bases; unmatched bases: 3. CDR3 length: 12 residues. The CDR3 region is CASRQGVYEQYF. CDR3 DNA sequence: TGTGCCAGTAGACAGGGGGTCTACGAGCAGTACTTC.

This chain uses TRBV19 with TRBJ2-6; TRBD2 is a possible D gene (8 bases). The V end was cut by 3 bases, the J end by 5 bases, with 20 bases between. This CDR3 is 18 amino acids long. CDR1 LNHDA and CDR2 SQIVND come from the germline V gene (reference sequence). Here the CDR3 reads CASSIGRGQHSRANVLTF. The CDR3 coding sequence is TGTGCCAGTAGTATCGGGAGGGGGCAACACTCCAGGGCCAACGTCCTGACTTTC.

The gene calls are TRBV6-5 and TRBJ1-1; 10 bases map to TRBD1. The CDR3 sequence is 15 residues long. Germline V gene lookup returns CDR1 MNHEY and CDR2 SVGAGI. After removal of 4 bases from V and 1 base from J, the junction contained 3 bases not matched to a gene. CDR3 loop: CASSSTGGSNTEAFF. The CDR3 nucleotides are TGTGCCAGCAGTTCGACAGGGGGCTCGAACACTGAAGCTTTCTTT.

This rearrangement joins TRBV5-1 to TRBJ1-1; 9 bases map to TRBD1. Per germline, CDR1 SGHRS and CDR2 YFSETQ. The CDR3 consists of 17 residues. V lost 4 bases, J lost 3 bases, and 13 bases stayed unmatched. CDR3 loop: CASSPNSRTGDYTEAFF. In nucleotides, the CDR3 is TGCGCCAGCAGCCCCAATTCTAGGACAGGGGATTACACTGAAGCTTTCTTT.